The 15 T cell receptor beta chains reported below all come from one sample, sequenced in a study of T-cell memory formation after mild COVID-19. TCRdb ran MiXCR on the 5' RACE reads and lists one entry per CDR3 protein. The data show 250,000 to 300,000 distinct CDR3 sequences, about 17% seen once. The sequencing sample was made of PBMCs or a T cell subset sorted from them (not recorded which). These receptors were taken from a man younger than 35 who had mild COVID-19 (a few samples of this study predate the infection). Cell type and time point are not known.

This clonotype was detected only a few times. This rearrangement joins TRBV5-1 to TRBJ2-3, with unresolved D. Germline-derived CDR1 and CDR2 are SGHRS and YFSETQ. Trimming took 1 base from V and 2 from J, leaving 11 bases between them. This CDR3 has 15 residues. Written as DNA, the CDR3 is TGCGCCAGCAGCTTGAGGACCCGCGACACAGATACGCAGTATTTT. This sequence encodes CASSLRTRDTDTQYF.

V and J are TRBV5-1 and TRBJ2-1, with 8 bases matching TRBD1. This CDR3 has 16 residues. With 0 bases clipped from V and 1 base from J, the junction kept 3 bases outside the gene matches. Germline CDR1 is SGHRS and CDR2 is YFSETQ. In DNA form, the CDR3 reads TGCGCCAGCAGCTTGGGACAGGGGTGGTCCTACAATGAGCAGTTCTTC. Amino acid sequence: CASSLGQGWSYNEQFF. Full variable domain (remainder filled in from reference TRBV5-1 and TRBJ2-1): KAGVTQTPRYLIKTRGQQVTLSCSPISGHRSVSWYQQTPGQGLQFLFEYFSETQRNKGNFPGRFSGRQFSNSRSEMNVSTLELGDSALYLCASSLGQGWSYNEQFFGPGTRLTVL.

This clonotype is a singleton in its sample. This chain links TRBV7-9 with TRBJ2-1, with D unresolved. CDR3 length equals 14 residues. V lost 1 base to trimming and J lost 8 bases, with 12 bases between them. From germline, CDR1 is SEHNR and CDR2 FQNEAQ (reference sequence). The CDR3 here is CASSLDPVGDEQFF. For the CDR3, the DNA is TGTGCCAGCAGCTTAGATCCCGTCGGCGATGAGCAGTTCTTC.

A few counts support this clonotype. The chain links TRBV7-2 to TRBJ1-6, with a weak D call TRBD1 (6 bases). V was trimmed by 1 base and J by 9 bases, leaving 13 bases between them. This CDR3 is built from 15 residues. Germline CDR1 SGHTA, CDR2 FQGNSA. CDR3: CASSLVGGAGSPLHF. The DNA for the CDR3 is TGTGCCAGCAGCTTAGTGGGGGGCGCGGGTTCACCCCTCCACTTT.

This chain joins TRBV28 and TRBJ2-7; no clear D. CDR1 and CDR2 (germline): MDHEN, SYDVKM. The V end lost 5 bases, the J end lost 2 bases, and 7 bases lay between the germline ends. This CDR3 has 12 amino acids. The CDR3 here is CASSATTYEQYF. The CDR3 DNA reads TGTGCCAGCAGTGCGACAACCTACGAGCAGTACTTC.

The V call is TRBV5-1, the J call TRBJ1-2; D remains ambiguous. The ends were cut back, 5 bases at V and 2 bases at J, with 10 bases in the middle. The CDR3 runs to 13 residues. Germline loops: CDR1 SGHRS, CDR2 YFSETQ. CDR3 region: CASRSTANYGYTF. The CDR3 nucleotides read TGCGCCAGCAGATCCACAGCAAACTATGGCTACACCTTC.

This clonotype was detected only a few times. This chain joins TRBV7-2 and TRBJ2-7; 7 bases agree with TRBD2. CDR1 is SGHTA and CDR2 is FQGNSA in the germline V gene. The length of the CDR3 is 16 residues. The CDR3 spells CASSLDSGFSSGSLTV. The CDR3 coding sequence is TGTGCCAGCAGCTTAGATAGTGGATTCTCTAGCGGCTCTCTCACAGTC.

The CDR3 loop is CASSVVGTYGYTF. CDR3 sequence (DNA): TGTGCCAGCAGCGTAGTAGGGACCTATGGCTACACCTTC. The chain links TRBV9 to TRBJ1-2; a possible D gene is TRBD1 (5 bases). Germline CDR1 reads SGDLS; CDR2 reads YYNGEE. Trimming removed 0 bases from V and 4 bases from J, with 7 bases in between. CDR3 length: 13 residues. Full variable domain (rest looked up from reference TRBV9 and TRBJ1-2): DSGVTQTPKHLITATGQRVTLRCSPRSGDLSVYWYQQSLDQGLQFLIQYYNGEERAKGNILERFSAQQFPDLHSELNLSSLELGDSALYFCASSVVGTYGYTFGSGTRLTVV.

This clonotype was recorded at least ten times. This chain joins TRBV29-1 and TRBJ1-1, with D uncertain. The V gene's germline CDR1 is SQVTM and CDR2 ANQGSEA. This CDR3 has 14 amino acids. V dropped 3 bases and J dropped 4 bases, with 15 bases sitting between them. CDR3 loop: CSVDLQVLSTEAFF. The CDR3 DNA reads as TGCAGCGTTGATTTGCAGGTTTTGAGCACTGAAGCTTTCTTT. The whole variable domain, filled in from reference TRBV29-1 and TRBJ1-1, reads SAVISQKPSRDICQRGTSLTIQCQVDSQVTMMFWYRQQPGQSLTLIATANQGSEATYESGFVIDKFPISRPNLTFSTLTVSNMSPEDSSIYLCSVDLQVLSTEAFFGQGTRLTVV.

The V gene is TRBV5-1, the J gene TRBJ2-1; D is possibly TRBD1 (7 bases). Germline loops: CDR1 SGHRS, CDR2 YFSETQ. The CDR3 runs to 13 residues. Trimming took 5 bases from V and 6 from J, leaving 12 bases between them. CDR3 nucleotides: TGCGCCAGCAGGACCCAGGGGGGCAATGAGCAGTTCTTC. The encoded protein is CASRTQGGNEQFF.

The chain combines TRBV5-1 with TRBJ1-3; no firm D call. V gave up 7 bases and J gave up 4 bases, with 15 bases separating them. The CDR3 is 14 amino acids. CDR1 and CDR2 (germline): SGHRS, YFSETQ. This chain's CDR3 is CASRKTLQGNTIYF. CDR3 DNA sequence: TGCGCCAGCCGCAAGACTCTCCAAGGAAACACCATATATTTT.

The genes are TRBV24-1 and TRBJ2-5, with 8 bases identical to TRBD1. V trimming: 6 bases; J trimming: 2 bases; junction bases outside the gene matches: 7. The CDR3 loop spans 15 amino acids. CDR1 and CDR2 from the germline V gene are KGHDR and SFDVKD. The CDR3 spells CATSTLDRVQETQYF. The DNA of the CDR3 is TGTGCCACCAGTACACTGGACAGGGTTCAAGAGACCCAGTACTTC.

V usage is TRBV3-1 and J usage is TRBJ1-4; D remains ambiguous. CDR3 length: 15 amino acids. The germline gives CDR1 LGHDT, CDR2 YNNKEL (reference sequence). The V gene lost 1 base and the J gene lost 7 bases, with 13 bases spanning the gap. CDR3 sequence (DNA): TGTGCCAGCAGCCAAGTTTGGAAATGGGGTGAAAAACTGTTTTTT. It codes for CASSQVWKWGEKLFF.

V usage is TRBV5-1 and J usage is TRBJ2-1, with a weak D call TRBD1 (6 bases). Trimming removed 6 bases from V and 1 base from J, with 11 bases in between. This CDR3 is 14 amino acids long. Germline CDR1 and CDR2: SGHRS and YFSETQ. This CDR3 is CASTLRGSYNEQFF. In nucleotides, the CDR3 is TGCGCCAGCACCCTGAGGGGGTCCTACAATGAGCAGTTCTTC.

The chain joins TRBV7-9 to TRBJ1-2, with 7 bases lining up with TRBD1. CDR3 size: 14 residues. Germline V gene sequence: CDR1 SEHNR, CDR2 FQNEAQ (reference sequence). With V trimmed by 5 bases and J by 4 bases, 7 bases remained unmatched. CDR3 coding DNA: TGTGCCAGCAGCGGACAGACAGGGCTCTATGGCTACACCTTC. Translation: CASSGQTGLYGYTF.